This T cell receptor (beta chain) was found in a study of T cell responses to AZD1222 COVID-19 vaccine. Here immunoSEQ multiplex PCR was the method, and the copy in TCRdb shows in-frame clones only, minus some. The sample has roughly 120,000 clones, 94% seen once. A remark on this clone: The antigen is unknown.

General study results and limits: Increases in Spike-specific TCR breadth and depth were seen after two AZD1222 doses. At study baseline, merely several AZD1222 recipients were seropositive. Females made up more of the donors, who were largely white British, and clonal diversity may have come out too low.

The germline V gene encodes CDR1 SEHNR and CDR2 FQNEAQ (reference sequence). Trimming at V came to 8 bases and at J to 7 bases, leaving 11 bases not matched to a gene. The CDR3 has 14 residues. Material: peripheral blood, obtained on day 0 of AZD1222 vaccination. The chain is built from TRBV7-9 and TRBJ1-2; 9 bases align to TRBD1. The sequence came from an adult in good health. This chain's CDR3 is CASSRDRAGGGYTF. The DNA of the CDR3 is TGTGCCAGCTCCCGGGACAGGGCAGGTGGTGGCTACACCTTC.